The rows below give T cell receptor beta chains drawn from one sample of a study of pediatric ulcerative colitis. Measured with immunoSEQ multiplex PCR; TCRdb has only the in-frame clones, and not every one. The sample yields 55,000 to 70,000 clones, more than 75% seen once. Sequenced input: blood. These receptors all stem from a boy between 10 and 17 years old who was a control in a study of pediatric ulcerative colitis. Each CDR3 is given with its conserved first and last residue. Fields, in order: V gene, clone size, CDR3 protein. Clone size is shown for a subset of rows, as once, few, many or a class of expanded clone.

V: TRBV5-1
size: .
CDR3: CASSLGLAGGTQYF

V: TRBV19
size: .
CDR3: CASRVQAGENIQYF

V: TRBV27
size: .
CDR3: CASSSQFRRTEAFF

V: TRBV7-8
size: .
CDR3: CASKEVGSISYEQYF

V: TRBV18
size: .
CDR3: CASSPMAGGAVGANVLTF

V: TRBV19
size: .
CDR3: CASSNQYRVMHYEQYF

V: TRBV5-1
size: few
CDR3: CASSLRNSGNTIYF

V: TRBV27
size: .
CDR3: CASRPGTHYEQYF

V: TRBV28
size: .
CDR3: CASSPGLAETNEQFF

V: TRBV2
size: .
CDR3: CASTRFLRTEAFF

V: TRBV2
size: .
CDR3: CASSTLALDTQYF

V: TRBV9
size: .
CDR3: CASSDGPTGSQETQYF

V: TRBV28
size: .
CDR3: CASSFPGEGRLDTQYF

V: TRBV19
size: .
CDR3: CASSMMGIRLSEQYF

V: TRBV6-6
size: .
CDR3: CASSYSGEDNSPLHF

V: TRBV25-1
size: .
CDR3: CASSDERRNEQFF

V: TRBV30
size: .
CDR3: CAWRGLRLSRSPLHF

V: TRBV7-2
size: .
CDR3: CASSQQVGVNTEAFF

V: TRBV2
size: .
CDR3: CASSEGRTYNEQFF

V: TRBV7-2
size: .
CDR3: CASSPWGNPSTDTQYF

V: TRBV9
size: .
CDR3: CASSVMTTEVNTEAFF

V: TRBV7-3
size: .
CDR3: CASSSRLGFEQYF

V: TRBV5-1
size: .
CDR3: CASSAGGPVYSGNTIYF

V: TRBV19
size: .
CDR3: CASSIGGSPGYNEQFF

V: TRBV6-4
size: .
CDR3: CASSDSTLDTQYF

V: TRBV7-7
size: .
CDR3: CASSLADRYGYTF

V: TRBV28
size: .
CDR3: CASTIRGDNEQFF

V: TRBV18
size: .
CDR3: CASSPRGTRVQETQYF

V: TRBV27
size: .
CDR3: CASSSSPIWEGF

V: TRBV19
size: .
CDR3: CASSIYSGGGLSTGELFF

V: TRBV4-3
size: once
CDR3: CASSHAKGLAGGPPRDTQYF

V: TRBV4-2
size: few
CDR3: CASSQDSLAGAVAKNIQYF

V: TRBV6-1
size: .
CDR3: CASREAGMDTQYF

V: TRBV2
size: once
CDR3: CASRERQGVDTQYF

V: TRBV7-2
size: .
CDR3: CASSPQADTQYF

V: TRBV11-3
size: .
CDR3: CASSLQTNTEAFF

V: TRBV27
size: .
CDR3: CASSPRSGRVYEQYF

V: TRBV11-3
size: once
CDR3: CASSLSLRLAGFSSYNEQFF

V: TRBV6-5
size: .
CDR3: CASSYSEGDEQYF

V: TRBV11-2
size: .
CDR3: CASSFTTYEQYF